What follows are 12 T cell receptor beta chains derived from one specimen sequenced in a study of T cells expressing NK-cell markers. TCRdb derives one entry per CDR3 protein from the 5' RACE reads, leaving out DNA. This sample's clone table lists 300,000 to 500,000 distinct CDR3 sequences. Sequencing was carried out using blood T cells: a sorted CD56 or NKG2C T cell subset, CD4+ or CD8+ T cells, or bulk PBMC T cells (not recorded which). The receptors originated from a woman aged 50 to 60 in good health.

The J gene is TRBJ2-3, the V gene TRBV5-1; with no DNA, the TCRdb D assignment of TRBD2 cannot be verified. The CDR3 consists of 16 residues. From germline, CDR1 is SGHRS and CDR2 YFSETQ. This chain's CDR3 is CASSLDGARGRDTQYF.

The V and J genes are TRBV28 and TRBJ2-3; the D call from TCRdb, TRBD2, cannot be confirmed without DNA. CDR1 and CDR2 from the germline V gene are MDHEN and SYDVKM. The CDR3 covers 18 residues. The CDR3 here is CASSFRRTSGRSADTQYF.

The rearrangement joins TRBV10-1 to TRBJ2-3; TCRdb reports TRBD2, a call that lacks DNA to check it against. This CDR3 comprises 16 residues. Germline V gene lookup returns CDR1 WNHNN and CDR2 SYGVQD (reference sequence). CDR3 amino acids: CASSGNRAPGTDTQYF.

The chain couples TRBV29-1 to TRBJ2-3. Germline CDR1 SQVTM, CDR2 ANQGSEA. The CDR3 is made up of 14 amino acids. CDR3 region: CSVEGGVGTDTQYF.

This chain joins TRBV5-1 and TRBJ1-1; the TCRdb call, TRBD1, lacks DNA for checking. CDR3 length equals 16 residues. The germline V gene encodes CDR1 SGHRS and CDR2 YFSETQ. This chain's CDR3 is CASSSGTGVLDTEAFF. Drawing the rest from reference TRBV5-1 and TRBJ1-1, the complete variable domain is KAGVTQTPRYLIKTRGQQVTLSCSPISGHRSVSWYQQTPGQGLQFLFEYFSETQRNKGNFPGRFSGRQFSNSRSEMNVSTLELGDSALYLCASSSGTGVLDTEAFFGQGTRLTVV.

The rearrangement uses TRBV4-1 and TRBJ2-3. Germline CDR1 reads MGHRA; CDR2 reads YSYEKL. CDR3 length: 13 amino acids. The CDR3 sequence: CASSLYMADTQYF.

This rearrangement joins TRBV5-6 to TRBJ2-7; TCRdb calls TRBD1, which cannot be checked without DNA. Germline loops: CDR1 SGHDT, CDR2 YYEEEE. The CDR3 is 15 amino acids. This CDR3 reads CASSLSGAIPYEQYF.

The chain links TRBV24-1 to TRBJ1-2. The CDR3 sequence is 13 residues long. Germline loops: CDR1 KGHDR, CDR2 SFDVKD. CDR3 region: CATSDLRTYGYTF.

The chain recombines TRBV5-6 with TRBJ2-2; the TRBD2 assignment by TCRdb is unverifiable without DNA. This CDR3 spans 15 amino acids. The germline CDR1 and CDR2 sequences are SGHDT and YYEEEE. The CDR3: CASSFRTLQPGELFF. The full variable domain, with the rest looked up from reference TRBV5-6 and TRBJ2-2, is DAGVTQSPTHLIKTRGQQVTLRCSPKSGHDTVSWYQQALGQGPQFIFQYYEEEERQRGNFPDRFSGHQFPNYSSELNVNALLLGDSALYLCASSFRTLQPGELFFGEGSRLTVL.

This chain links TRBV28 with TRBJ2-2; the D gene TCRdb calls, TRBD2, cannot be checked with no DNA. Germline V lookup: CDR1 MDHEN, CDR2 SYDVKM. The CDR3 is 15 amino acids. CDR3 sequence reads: CASSNSAGVTGELFF.

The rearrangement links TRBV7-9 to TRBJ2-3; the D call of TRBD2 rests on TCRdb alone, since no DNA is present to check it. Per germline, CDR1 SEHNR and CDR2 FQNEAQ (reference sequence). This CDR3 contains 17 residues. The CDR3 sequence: CASSPPQRVASTDTQYF. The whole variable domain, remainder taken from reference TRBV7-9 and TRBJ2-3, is DTGVSQNPRHKITKRGQNVTFRCDPISEHNRLYWYRQTLGQGPEFLTYFQNEAQLEKSRLLSDRFSAERPKGSFSTLEIQRTEQGDSAMYLCASSPPQRVASTDTQYFGPGTRLTVL.

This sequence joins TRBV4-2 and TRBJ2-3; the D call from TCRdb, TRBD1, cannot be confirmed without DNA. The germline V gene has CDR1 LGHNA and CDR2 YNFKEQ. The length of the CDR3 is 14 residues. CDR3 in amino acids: CASSQGGGEDTQYF.